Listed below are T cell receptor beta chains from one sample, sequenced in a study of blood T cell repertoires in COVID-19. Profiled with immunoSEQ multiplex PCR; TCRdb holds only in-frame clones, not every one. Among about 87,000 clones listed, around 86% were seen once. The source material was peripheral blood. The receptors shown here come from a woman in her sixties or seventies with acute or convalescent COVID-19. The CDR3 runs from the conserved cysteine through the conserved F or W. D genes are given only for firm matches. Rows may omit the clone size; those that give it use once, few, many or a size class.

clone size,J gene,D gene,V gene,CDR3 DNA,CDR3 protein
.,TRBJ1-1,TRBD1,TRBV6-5,TGTGCCAGCAGTTCCGGGACAGGCGTTTTTGAAGCTTTCTTT,CASSSGTGVFEAFF
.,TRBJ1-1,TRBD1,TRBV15,TGTGCCACCAGTGTGGGCGAGGGGGCGCGAGGAAACACTGAAGCTTTCTTT,CATSVGEGARGNTEAFF
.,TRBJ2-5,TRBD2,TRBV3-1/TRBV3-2,TGTGCCAGCAGTTTCGGACTAGCCTCTTCTCAAGAGACCCAGTACTTC,CASSFGLASSQETQYF
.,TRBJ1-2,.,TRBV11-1,TGTGCCAGCAGCCCCTGGAGCGGGGTTGGCTATGGCTACACCTTC,CASSPWSGVGYGYTF
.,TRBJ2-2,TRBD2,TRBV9,TGTGCCAGCAGCCCCGGGGTAGCGGGGGCTTCGACCGGGGAGCTGTTTTTT,CASSPGVAGASTGELFF
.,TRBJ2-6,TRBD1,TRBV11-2,TGTGCCAGCAGTATAAACAGGGGGCCTGGGGCCAACGTCCTGACTTTC,CASSINRGPGANVLTF
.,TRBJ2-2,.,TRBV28,TGTGCCAGCAGTTTATTACAGTACACCGGGGAGCTGTTTTTT,CASSLLQYTGELFF
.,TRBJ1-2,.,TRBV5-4,TGTGCCAGCAGCTTGATATTGGGGGGTGTTCTACAGACCTATGGCTACACCTTC,CASSLILGGVLQTYGYTF
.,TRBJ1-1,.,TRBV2,TGTGCCAGCAGTGAGGCCTGGCCGCAAGAAGCTTTCTTT,CASSEAWPQEAFF
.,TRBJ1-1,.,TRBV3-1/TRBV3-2,TGTGCCAGCAGCCAACCGGGGGGGATATTCGGGACTTTCTTT,CASSQPGGIFGTFF
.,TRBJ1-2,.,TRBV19,TGTGCCAGTAGTTCCAGGGGTTATGGCTACACCTTC,CASSSRGYGYTF
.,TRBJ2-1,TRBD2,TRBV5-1,TGCGCCAGCAGCGCCGACCCTAGCGGCTACTACAATGAGCAGTTCTTC,CASSADPSGYYNEQFF
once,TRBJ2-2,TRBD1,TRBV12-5,TGTGCTAGTGGGAAAACAGGGGACCGGGAGCTGTTTTTT,CASGKTGDRELFF
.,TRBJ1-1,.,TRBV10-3,TGTGCCATCAGTGAGTCGATTCAGGGTGAAGCTTTCTTT,CAISESIQGEAFF
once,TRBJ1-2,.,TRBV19,TGTGCCAGTAGTTATTTCTATGGCTACACCTTC,CASSYFYGYTF
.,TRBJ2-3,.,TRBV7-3,TGTGCCAGCAGCCTTCGAGCTAGTACAGATACGCAGTATTTT,CASSLRASTDTQYF
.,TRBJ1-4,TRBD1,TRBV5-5,TGTGCCAGCAGCCCGGGACAGTTTAATGAAAAACTGTTTTTT,CASSPGQFNEKLFF
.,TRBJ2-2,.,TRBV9,TGTGCCAGCAGCGTCTATGACACCGGGGAGCTGTTTTTT,CASSVYDTGELFF
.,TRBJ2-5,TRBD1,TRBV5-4,TGTGCCAGCAGCTGGACAGGGGGGGAGACCCAGTACTTC,CASSWTGGETQYF
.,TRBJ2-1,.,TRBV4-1,TGCGCCAGCAGCCAAGAGTCCCCCCCCCTGGTTGAGGGCCATGAGCGGTTCTTC,CASSQESPPLVEGHERFF
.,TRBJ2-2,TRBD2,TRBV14,TGTGCCAGCAGCTGGACTAGCTCGAACACCGGGGAGCTGTTTTTT,CASSWTSSNTGELFF
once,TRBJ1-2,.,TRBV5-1,TGCGCCAGCAGCTTGGAAAGGAGCTATGGCTACACCTTC,CASSLERSYGYTF
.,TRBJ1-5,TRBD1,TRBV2,TGTGCCAGCAGTGAATGGGGGACAGGGGGCTCAGGTCAGCCCCAGCATTTT,CASSEWGTGGSGQPQHF
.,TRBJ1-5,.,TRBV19,TGTGCCAGTAGTATAGGCGGGTATCAGCCCCAGCATTTT,CASSIGGYQPQHF
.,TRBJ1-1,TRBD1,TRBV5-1,TGCGCCAGCAGCCAGGGGGTCGGGAACACTGAAGCTTTCTTT,CASSQGVGNTEAFF
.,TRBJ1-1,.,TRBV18,TGTGCCAGCTCACCAATCAGGGGCACTGAAGCTTTCTTT,CASSPIRGTEAFF
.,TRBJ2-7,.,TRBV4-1,TGCGCCAGCAGCCAAAGCCCGGACTACTCCTACGAGCAGTACTTC,CASSQSPDYSYEQYF
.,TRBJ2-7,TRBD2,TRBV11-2,TGTGCCAGCAGCTTACCGCTAGCGGGGGGGAGCTCCTACGAGCAGTACTTC,CASSLPLAGGSSYEQYF
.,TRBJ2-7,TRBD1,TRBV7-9,TGTGCCAGCAGCTTTGGACAGGGGGCACACGAGCAGTACTTC,CASSFGQGAHEQYF
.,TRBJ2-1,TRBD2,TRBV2,TGTGCCAGCAGCGGACTAGCGGGGGACAATGAGCAGTTCTTC,CASSGLAGDNEQFF
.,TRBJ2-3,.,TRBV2,TGTGCCAGCCACTATAGCGGTAGCACAGATACGCAGTATTTT,CASHYSGSTDTQYF
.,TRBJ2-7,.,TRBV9,TGTGCCAGCAGCCCACGGATCGGGACAAACTCCTACGAGCAGTACTTC,CASSPRIGTNSYEQYF
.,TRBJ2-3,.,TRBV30,TGTGCCTGGAGTGCATCCAATGCAGATACGCAGTATTTT,CAWSASNADTQYF
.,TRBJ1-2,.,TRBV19,TGTGCCAGTGGGGACACCCCGGACTATGGCTACACCTTC,CASGDTPDYGYTF
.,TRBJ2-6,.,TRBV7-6,TGTGCCAGCAGACCTACAGAATCTGGGGCCAACGTCCTGACTTTC,CASRPTESGANVLTF
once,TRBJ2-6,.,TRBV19,TGTGCCAGTAGTGTTCCGAGGATCTCTGGGGCCAACGTCCTGACTTTC,CASSVPRISGANVLTF
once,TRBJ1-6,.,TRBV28,TGTGCCAGCAGTTTGGCCGACAACCGTCTTAATTCACCCCTCCACTTT,CASSLADNRLNSPLHF
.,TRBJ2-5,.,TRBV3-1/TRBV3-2,TGTGCCAGCAGCCCCGTGAGAGGACAAGAGACCCAGTACTTC,CASSPVRGQETQYF
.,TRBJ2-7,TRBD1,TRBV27,TGTGCCAGCAGTCTAATAACAGGGGTCGGCTACGAGCAGTACTTC,CASSLITGVGYEQYF
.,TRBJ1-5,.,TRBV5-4,TGTGCCAGCAGCTCTACCCCCAATCAGCCCCAGCATTTT,CASSSTPNQPQHF
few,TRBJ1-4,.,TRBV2,TGTGCCCGTTCAGTGGGGGCTGGAGAAAAACTGTTTTTT,CARSVGAGEKLFF
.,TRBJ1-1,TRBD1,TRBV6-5,TGTGCCAGCGGTTACTTGGACAGGCGAGACACTGAAGCTTTCTTT,CASGYLDRRDTEAFF
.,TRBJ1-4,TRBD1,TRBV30,TGTGCCTGGAGTATCGGACAGGGGGCAACTAATGAAAAACTGTTTTTT,CAWSIGQGATNEKLFF
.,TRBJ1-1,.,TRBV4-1,TGCGCCAGCAGCCAACGGGAGGGGACTGAAGCTTTCTTT,CASSQREGTEAFF
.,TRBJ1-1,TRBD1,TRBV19,TGTGCCAGTAGTATGCGACAGGGGGTAAACACTGAAGCTTTCTTT,CASSMRQGVNTEAFF
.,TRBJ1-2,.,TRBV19,TGTGCCAGTAGCCGGGTAAACTATGGCTACACCTTC,CASSRVNYGYTF
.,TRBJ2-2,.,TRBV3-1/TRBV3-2,TGTGCCAGCAGCCAAGTCACTAAGGCCGGGGAGCTGTTTTTT,CASSQVTKAGELFF
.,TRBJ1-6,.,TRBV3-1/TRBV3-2,TGTGCCAGCAGCCAAGGGTGGGGGCATGATTCACCCCTCCACTTT,CASSQGWGHDSPLHF
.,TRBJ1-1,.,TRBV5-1,TGCGCCAGCAGACAGCAGGGGACCAACACTGAAGCTTTCTTT,CASRQQGTNTEAFF
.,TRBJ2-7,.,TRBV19,TGTGCCAGTAGTATACGGGCGGGACAGTCCTACGAGCAGTACTTC,CASSIRAGQSYEQYF
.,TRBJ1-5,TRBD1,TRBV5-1,TGCGCCAGCAGCTTGGGGACAGGGGGCGATCAGCCCCAGCATTTT,CASSLGTGGDQPQHF
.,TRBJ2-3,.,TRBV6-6,TGTGCCAGCAGTTACCTCGTAGGGGCAGATACGCAGTATTTT,CASSYLVGADTQYF
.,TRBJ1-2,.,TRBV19,TGTGCCAGTTCCACCTCTCAGGGGACCTCCCACTATGGCTACACCTTC,CASSTSQGTSHYGYTF